The rows below give T cell receptor beta chains drawn from one sample of a study of T cell responses to AZD1222 COVID-19 vaccine. Profiling relied on immunoSEQ multiplex PCR, and the TCRdb table lists in-frame clones only, not all of them. The data contain some 110,000 clones, more than 80% of them singletons. The sample in question was peripheral blood, obtained on day 0 of AZD1222 vaccination. The receptors derive from an adult in good health. The CDR3 runs from the conserved cysteine through the conserved F or W. D genes are given only for firm matches. Expanded clones are given a class, and other clones once, few, many or no size at all.

V gene	clone size	D gene	J gene	CDR3 DNA	CDR3 protein
TRBV11-2	-	-	TRBJ2-5	TGTGCCAGCAGCTTATCCAGGAATCTAGGCTTGGAGACCCAGTACTTC	CASSLSRNLGLETQYF
TRBV5-1	-	TRBD2	TRBJ2-5	TGCGCCAGCACCATGGGGCTAGCGGGAGGACAAGAGACCCAGTACTTC	CASTMGLAGGQETQYF
TRBV6-5	-	TRBD1	TRBJ2-5	TGTGCCAGCATTAGACAGGGGTCGCAAGAGACCCAGTACTTC	CASIRQGSQETQYF
TRBV18	-	-	TRBJ2-7	TGTGCCAGCTCACCGTACAGGAACGAGGCCTACGAGCAGTACTTC	CASSPYRNEAYEQYF
TRBV28	-	TRBD1	TRBJ1-3	TGTGCCAGCAGCGACAGGGACCGGAGAAACACCATATATTTT	CASSDRDRRNTIYF
TRBV7-2	-	TRBD1	TRBJ2-7	TGTGCCAGCAGCTTAGAAACCACCAGGGGGCGCGAGCAGTACTTC	CASSLETTRGREQYF
TRBV29-1	-	-	TRBJ1-5	TGCAGCGTTGTTGGACAGAATGATCAGCCCCAGCATTTT	CSVVGQNDQPQHF
TRBV28	-	-	TRBJ2-7	TGTGCCAGCAGCTCGCTCCAGGGTGCCACCTACGAGCAGTACTTC	CASSSLQGATYEQYF
TRBV19	-	-	TRBJ2-2	TGTGCCAGTAGTTCTACAGGGCTCGGGGCGAACACCGGGGAGCTGTTTTTT	CASSSTGLGANTGELFF
TRBV5-4	-	TRBD1	TRBJ2-7	TGTGCCAGCAGCGGGTGGGACAGGCCCTTTTCCGAGCAGTACTTC	CASSGWDRPFSEQYF
TRBV5-4	once	-	TRBJ2-7	TGTGCCAGCAGTACACCGGGCGGACCGTCCGGGGAGCAGTACTTC	CASSTPGGPSGEQYF
TRBV2	few	-	TRBJ1-6	TGTGCCAGCAGTGCCTATGCCCTCCACTTT	CASSAYALHF
TRBV7-3	-	TRBD1	TRBJ2-2	TGTGCCAGCAGCGCTCGCACAGGGGCGTTAACCGGGGAGCTGTTTTTT	CASSARTGALTGELFF
TRBV6-6	-	-	TRBJ1-5	TGTGCCAGCAGTGTCGGTAGCGGCAATCAGCCCCAGCATTTT	CASSVGSGNQPQHF
TRBV5-4	-	-	TRBJ1-3	TGTGCCAGCAGCTTTAGCTCTGGAAACACCATATATTTT	CASSFSSGNTIYF
TRBV27	-	TRBD1	TRBJ2-5	TGTGCCAGCACCCAGGAGCCAGGGGGCGGGCAAGAGACCCAGTACTTC	CASTQEPGGGQETQYF